The 3 T cell receptor beta chains below all came from one sample that was sequenced in a study of CD8+CD57+ T cells in acquired aplastic anemia. For CDR3 and TCR beta VDJ profiling, genomic DNA was the template used. TCRdb re-called the reads through MiXCR, storing one row per CDR3 protein. The sample contains more than 150,000 distinct CDR3 sequences, about 45% of which appear only once. Individuals selected for sequencing had exhibited CD8+CD57+ cell expansion on flow cytometry. Sequenced sample: sorted CD4+, CD8+, or CD8+CD57+ T cells (not recorded which) from PBMCs. These receptors all come from a human donor with aplastic anemia.

The chain employs TRBV11-2 and TRBJ2-1, with 8 bases fitting TRBD1. The V and J ends lost 5 bases and 8 bases, in that order; junction bases with no gene match: 8. CDR1 is SGHAT and CDR2 is FQNNGV in the germline V gene. This CDR3 comprises 14 residues. CDR3 in amino acids: CASSPRTGMDEQFF. CDR3 DNA: TGTGCCAGCAGCCCCCGGACAGGGATGGATGAGCAGTTCTTC.

This clonotype was observed at least ten times. The chain joins TRBV20-1 to TRBJ2-2; weak D call: TRBD2 (6 bases). V was cut by 3 bases and J by 4 bases, with 12 bases left in between. Germline CDR1 reads DFQATT; CDR2 reads SNEGSKA (reference sequence). CDR3 length: 14 residues. The CDR3 protein is CSASGRSTTGELFF. The CDR3 bases are TGCAGTGCTAGCGGGAGATCGACCACCGGGGAGCTGTTTTTT.

Ten or more counts support this clonotype. The chain joins TRBV3-1 to TRBJ2-7; D unresolved. Germline CDR1 and CDR2: LGHDT and YNNKEL (reference sequence). The CDR3 is made up of 16 amino acids. The V end lost 4 bases, the J end lost 0 bases, and 16 bases lay between the germline ends. CDR3 residues: CASSPTLPGISYEQYF. CDR3 sequence (DNA): TGTGCCAGCAGCCCCACCCTCCCCGGTATCTCCTACGAGCAGTACTTC.